This T cell receptor (beta chain) was sequenced in a study of shared clonotypes between healthy human individuals. As originally analysed: ImmunoSEQ gave junction-only sequences without quality scores, so filtering differed. The table came from immunoSEQ multiplex PCR; TCRdb's copy has only in-frame clones and leaves some out. For V, J and clone size, that table is used; D and trimming come from the DNA. There are 450,000 to 650,000 clones in the sample; around 76% occur only once, and around 11% lies in the top ten. This sequence was found in a woman aged 35 to 49 in good health. Some clones in this sample may be carry-over from other donors' samples. The sample was PBMCs.

CDR3 residues: CASSPRQVHSQPGNYGYTF. The DNA for the CDR3 is TGTGCCAGCAGCCCACGACAAGTTCACTCGCAACCTGGTAACTATGGCTACACCTTC. The chain is built from TRBV7-7 and TRBJ1-2; no clear D gene. This CDR3 spans 19 amino acids. Germline CDR1 and CDR2: SSHAT and FNYEAQ (reference sequence). Trimming stripped 5 bases from V and 1 base from J, with 26 bases between. The complete variable domain, with remaining parts taken from reference TRBV7-7 and TRBJ1-2, reads GAGVSQSPRYKVTKRGQDVTLRCDPISSHATLYWYQQALGQGPEFLTYFNYEAQPDKSGLPSDRFSAERPEGSISTLTIQRTEQRDSAMYRCASSPRQVHSQPGNYGYTFGSGTRLTVV.